The next 17 T cell receptor beta chains were all read from a single sample in a study of T cell responses to AZD1222 COVID-19 vaccine. Assay: immunoSEQ multiplex PCR; the TCRdb copy retains only in-frame clones and omits some. The data show approximately 70,000 clones, around 88% seen once. The material was peripheral blood, obtained 28 days after the second dose of the MenACWY control vaccine. The receptors shown here come from an adult who received the MenACWY meningococcal vaccine as a control.

This CDR3 reads CASSQGVLGSNEQFF. For the CDR3, the DNA is TGCGCCAGCAGCCAAGGGGTGCTGGGAAGCAATGAGCAGTTCTTC. J is TRBJ2-1 and V is TRBV4-1; D gene unclear. CDR1 is MGHRA, CDR2 YSYEKL, per germline. This CDR3 spans 15 amino acids. V was trimmed by 1 base and J by 6 bases, leaving 13 bases between them.

The V and J genes are TRBV15 and TRBJ1-3, with 8 bases fitting TRBD1. CDR3 length: 14 residues. The trim removed 7 bases at V and 4 bases at J, leaving 6 bases unmatched. Germline CDR1 is LNHNV and CDR2 is YYDKDF (reference sequence). The CDR3 nucleotides are TGTGCCACCACAGGGGGCAGGGACGGAAACACCATATATTTT. It is translated as CATTGGRDGNTIYF.

The rearrangement joins TRBV11-2 to TRBJ1-1; D is undetermined. CDR3 size: 15 residues. Trimming left V 10 bases short and J 10 bases short, with 28 bases between. The V gene's germline CDR1 is SGHAT and CDR2 FQNNGV. The CDR3 protein is CAIRGGRTSAFRAFF. CDR3 bases: TGTGCCATAAGAGGCGGCCGCACGAGTGCATTTCGAGCTTTCTTT. Full variable domain (remainder filled in from reference TRBV11-2 and TRBJ1-1): EAGVAQSPRYKIIEKRQSVAFWCNPISGHATLYWYQQILGQGPKLLIQFQNNGVVDDSQLPKDRFSAERLKGVDSTLKIQPAKLEDSAVYLCAIRGGRTSAFRAFFGQGTRLTVV.

The chain uses TRBV3-1 (or the pseudogene TRBV3-2) and TRBJ1-2; D is undetermined. Germline V gives CDR1 LGHDT, CDR2 YNNKEL (reference sequence). The V gene lost 0 bases and the J gene lost 4 bases, with 9 bases spanning the gap. The CDR3 extends over 14 amino acids. The CDR3: CASSQDLGGYGYTF. CDR3 in DNA: TGTGCCAGCAGCCAAGATCTGGGAGGCTATGGCTACACCTTC.

The genes are TRBV5-1 and TRBJ1-6; the match to TRBD1 covers 10 bases. Germline assignment: CDR1 SGHRS and CDR2 YFSETQ. The V gene end was trimmed by 1 base and the J gene end by 6 bases; junction bases not matched to a gene: 4. The CDR3 sequence is 16 residues long. This CDR3 reads CASSLLDRGANSPLHF. Here the CDR3 DNA reads TGCGCCAGCAGCTTGCTGGACAGGGGGGCTAATTCACCCCTCCACTTT.

This sequence joins TRBV11-3 and TRBJ2-1; perhaps TRBD1 as D (6 bases). This CDR3 spans 13 amino acids. Germline CDR1 reads SGHNT; CDR2 reads YENEEA. V lost 0 bases to trimming and J lost 12 bases, with 12 bases between them. The CDR3 region has the DNA TGTGCCAGCAGCTTAGATTCAGGGGTTGGGCAGTTCTTC. The encoded protein is CASSLDSGVGQFF.

The chain uses TRBV19 and TRBJ1-5, with D possibly TRBD1 on 5 matching bases. The V gene's germline CDR1 is LNHDA and CDR2 SQIVND (reference sequence). CDR3 length: 14 residues. Trimming cost V 6 bases and J 1 base, with 10 bases left between them. In DNA form, the CDR3 reads TGTGCCAGTAGACAATGGGGGAGCAATCAGCCCCAGCATTTT. Protein product: CASRQWGSNQPQHF.

The chain joins TRBV5-6 to TRBJ1-4; 8 bases match TRBD1. The CDR3 sequence is 13 residues long. Germline V gene sequence: CDR1 SGHDT, CDR2 YYEEEE. J gave up 7 bases and V 4 bases, and 3 bases lay outside the gene matches. The CDR3 region has the DNA TGTGCCAGCAGCCCCGACAGGGGTGAAAAACTGTTTTTT. The encoded protein is CASSPDRGEKLFF.

J is TRBJ1-6 and V is TRBV10-3; 7 positions agree with TRBD1. Germline CDR1 and CDR2: ENHRY and SYGVKD. Losses at the gene ends were 10 bases for V and 8 bases for J; bases not matched to a gene: 5. This CDR3 spans 12 amino acids. The CDR3 here is CASRTGDSPLHF. The DNA of the CDR3 is TGTGCCAGCAGGACAGGCGATTCACCCCTCCACTTT.

The CDR3 protein is CASSHTVSTEAFF. The CDR3 DNA is TGCGCCAGCAGTCACACAGTATCCACTGAAGCTTTCTTT. The V and J genes are TRBV10-2 and TRBJ1-1, with D uncertain. Germline CDR1 and CDR2: WSHSY and SAAADI. V was trimmed by 5 bases and J by 4 bases, leaving 11 bases between them. This CDR3 has 13 amino acids.

The chain joins TRBV20-1 to TRBJ2-1; TRBD2 agrees at 8 bases. Germline CDR1 DFQATT, CDR2 SNEGSKA (reference sequence). V shed 3 bases, J shed 4 bases, and the junction held 8 bases outside the gene matches. The CDR3 runs 15 residues. CDR3 in amino acids: CSASSGASYYNEQFF. The CDR3 DNA is TGCAGTGCTAGTAGCGGGGCTAGTTATTACAATGAGCAGTTCTTC.

The table lists this clone with a count of one. This chain joins TRBV11-2 and TRBJ2-4; D perhaps matches TRBD1 (5 bases). The CDR3 runs 14 residues. Germline loops: CDR1 SGHAT, CDR2 FQNNGV. The germline V and J ends were trimmed by 5 bases and 0 bases, with 8 bases remaining between them. The CDR3, as DNA: TGTGCCAGCAGCCTGCAGGGAGCCAAAAACATTCAGTACTTC. Encoded protein: CASSLQGAKNIQYF.

V usage is TRBV6-1 and J usage is TRBJ1-2; D gene ambiguous. Trimming cost V 2 bases and J 8 bases, with 15 bases left between them. Germline V gene data show CDR1 as MNHNS and CDR2 as SASEGT. The CDR3 loop spans 14 amino acids. CDR3 region: CASSETYATEGYTF. The CDR3 DNA reads TGTGCCAGCAGTGAAACGTACGCTACGGAGGGCTACACCTTC.

The gene calls are TRBV27 and TRBJ1-3; D is unresolved. Trimming shortened V by 1 base and J by 0 bases, and 10 bases separated the two germline ends. The CDR3 consists of 16 residues. CDR1 is MNHEY and CDR2 is SMNVEV in the germline V gene (reference sequence). In DNA, the CDR3 is TGTGCCAGCAGTTTATTCGCCCCAGGCTCTGGAAACACCATATATTTT. It yields the protein CASSLFAPGSGNTIYF.

V usage is TRBV19 and J usage is TRBJ2-7; TRBD1 matches at 8 bases. CDR1 and CDR2 from the germline V gene are LNHDA and SQIVND (reference sequence). The ends lost 4 bases at V and 3 bases at J; junction bases unmatched: 2. The length of the CDR3 is 13 residues. The CDR3 spells CASSRGQDYEQYF. In DNA, the CDR3 is TGTGCCAGTAGTAGGGGACAGGACTACGAGCAGTACTTC.

The chain is built from TRBV6-1 and TRBJ1-4; TRBD1 is a possible D gene (6 bases). Germline CDR1 MNHNS, CDR2 SASEGT. The CDR3 loop spans 15 amino acids. V was cut by 1 base and J by 6 bases, with 12 bases left in between. This CDR3 reads CASSEGRGPHEKLFF. The DNA of the CDR3 is TGTGCCAGCAGTGAAGGTCGGGGGCCGCATGAAAAACTGTTTTTT.

This sequence joins TRBV18 and TRBJ1-1; unclear D gene. CDR3 size: 15 residues. CDR1 KGHSH and CDR2 LQKENI come from the germline V gene. V lost 3 bases to trimming and J lost 1 base, with 12 bases between them. The CDR3 loop is CASSPNQIQNTEAFF. DNA of the CDR3: TGTGCCAGCTCACCGAACCAGATACAGAACACTGAAGCTTTCTTT.